These 8 T cell receptor beta chains were all obtained from the same sample, sequenced in a study of blood T cells in healthy people across ages. The second PCR ran about 6 to 11 cycles with a sample-barcoded 5' primer and J-beta primers. TCRdb reprocessed the 5' RACE reads via MiXCR and lists one record per CDR3 protein. The table shows 780,000 or so distinct CDR3 sequences, with roughly 25% occurring only once. These data were also reused for a study on T cells of mothers and their children.

Source material: blood. The receptors were sampled from a boy aged 5-17 years in good health.

V usage is TRBV7-9 and J usage is TRBJ2-5; D is perhaps TRBD2 (6 bases). This CDR3 is built from 17 residues. The germline CDR1 and CDR2 sequences are SEHNR and FQNEAQ (reference sequence). V was cut by 2 bases and J by 4 bases, with 20 bases left in between. In nucleotides, the CDR3 is TGTGCCAGCAGCTTATCGCGGGACGGCCCTTTGGGAGAGACCCAGTACTTC. It specifies CASSLSRDGPLGETQYF.

This clonotype was counted only a few times. J is TRBJ2-7 and V is TRBV9; the match to TRBD1 covers 9 bases. CDR3 size: 16 residues. Germline assignment: CDR1 SGDLS and CDR2 YYNGEE. Trimming removed 0 bases from V and 0 bases from J; junction bases left unmatched: 4. The CDR3 is CASSVGGQGSSYEQYF. For the CDR3, the DNA is TGTGCCAGCAGCGTAGGGGGACAGGGCAGCTCCTACGAGCAGTACTTC.

The rearrangement uses TRBV6-6 and TRBJ2-7; 15 bases match TRBD2. The junction had 3 bases not matched to a gene; V was cut back by 4 bases and J by 2 bases. The CDR3 is made up of 16 amino acids. Germline CDR1 is MNHNY and CDR2 is SVGAGI (reference sequence). Here the CDR3 reads CASSSGTSGRTYEQYF. The CDR3 bases are TGTGCCAGCAGTTCTGGGACTAGCGGGAGGACCTACGAGCAGTACTTC.

The J gene is TRBJ2-3, the V gene TRBV7-3; D might be TRBD1 or TRBD2, each matching 5 bases. V lost 5 bases and J 10 bases, leaving 16 bases between the germline ends. From germline, CDR1 is SGHTA and CDR2 FQGTGA. CDR3 length: 13 residues. The DNA for the CDR3 is TGTGCCAGCAGCCTCGGTGTCGGGACCCCGCAGTATTTT. It specifies CASSLGVGTPQYF.

This chain links TRBV28 with TRBJ2-4, with 11 positions matching TRBD2. This CDR3 is 15 amino acids long. Trimming cost V 3 bases and J 6 bases; bases outside gene matches: 4. CDR1 and CDR2 (germline): MDHEN, SYDVKM. CDR3 amino acids: CASSFASGRRNIQYF. The CDR3 coding sequence is TGTGCCAGCAGTTTCGCTAGCGGGAGGCGAAACATTCAGTACTTC.

This clonotype was seen a handful of times. The V gene is TRBV20-1, the J gene TRBJ2-7; D gene unclear. The better agreement between TRBJ2-1 and the DNA end casts doubt on the J call. The germline V gene has CDR1 DFQATT and CDR2 SNEGSKA (reference sequence). This CDR3 contains 15 residues. The CDR3 reads CSAEKGLRTANEQFF. DNA for the CDR3: TGCAGTGCGGAGAAGGGTCTTCGCACTGCCAATGAGCAGTTCTTC.

The sample holds a few counts of this clonotype. The chain couples TRBV28 to TRBJ2-5; D is uncertain. This CDR3 region has 12 residues. Germline V lookup: CDR1 MDHEN, CDR2 SYDVKM. Trimming took off 8 bases at V and 4 bases at J, with 11 bases between the two ends. Here the CDR3 reads CASGSRSETQYF. DNA for the CDR3: TGTGCCAGCGGAAGCCGTTCAGAGACCCAGTACTTC.

This clonotype was detected a few times. The DNA of the CDR3 is TGTGCCAGCAGCCCGGCCTGGTTGTCGGGAGGAGGGCGAGAGACCCAGTACTTC. It codes for CASSPAWLSGGGRETQYF. The J gene is TRBJ2-5, the V gene TRBV4-2; TRBD2 aligns across 7 bases. The CDR3 totals 18 residues. V shed 4 bases, J shed 4 bases, and the junction held 18 bases outside the gene matches. Germline CDR1 and CDR2: LGHNA and YNFKEQ.